This T cell receptor (beta chain) was captured by sequencing in a study of molecular identifiers for immune sequencing clone quantification. The CDR3 runs to 16 residues. Germline V lookup: CDR1 LNHDA, CDR2 SQIVND (reference sequence). This clonotype has only a few counts. TCRdb independently ran MiXCR on the PCR reads; one entry per CDR3 protein. The sample shows 85,000 to 90,000 distinct CDR3 sequences, around a quarter of them seen only once. The source material was naive CD8+ T cells from blood, with Jurkat cell RNA spiked in. The subset denotes: FACS-sorted CD8+CD4-CCR7+CD45RA+ naive T cells. V usage is TRBV19 and J usage is TRBJ2-3, with 7 bases identical to TRBD1. The closer fit of TRBJ1-5 to the DNA end suggests the J call may be wrong. The receptor was derived from a human donor in good health. Some libraries in this study had Jurkat cell RNA spiked in. The CDR3 loop reads CASSTPFRGSTDTQHF. CDR3 DNA sequence: TGTGCCAGTAGTACCCCATTCAGGGGGAGCACAGATACGCAGCATTTT.